The rows below give T cell receptor beta chains drawn from one sample of a study of tumor-infiltrating lymphocytes in oesophageal squamous cell carcinoma. TCRdb used MiXCR to reprocess the PCR reads, holding one entry per CDR3 protein. The repertoire holds 15,000 to 20,000 distinct CDR3 sequences, with 35% to 45% as singletons. The sequencing sample was made of esophageal tumor tissue. The receptors shown here come from a male donor with esophageal squamous cell carcinoma. Both conserved end residues are part of each CDR3. D genes are given only for firm matches. The size of a clone is reported for some rows only, either as once, few or many, or as a class for expanded clones.

V	size	D	J	CDR3	DNA
TRBV7-8	many	NA	TRBJ1-1	CASSLVQGFRTEAFF	TGTGCCAGCAGCTTAGTTCAGGGTTTTCGCACTGAAGCTTTCTTT
TRBV6-2/TRBV6-3	NA	TRBD1	TRBJ2-7	CASSAGTGATNEQYF	TGTGCCAGCAGTGCAGGGACAGGGGCCACGAACGAGCAGTACTTC
TRBV7-3	few	TRBD2	TRBJ2-7	CASSPRTSYEQYF	TGTGCCAGCAGCCCCCGGACTAGCTACGAGCAGTACTTC
TRBV21-1	many	NA	TRBJ2-5	CASSNRQGGQETQYF	TGTGCCAGCAGCAATAGACAGGGGGGGCAGGAGACCCAGTACTTC
TRBV5-4	many	TRBD1	TRBJ2-5	CASSRRDRAGETQYF	TGTGCCAGCAGCCGACGGGACAGGGCCGGGGAGACCCAGTACTTC
TRBV6-9	NA	NA	TRBJ2-7	CASTGIGPYEQYF	TGTGCCAGCACCGGAATAGGCCCCTATGAGCAGTACTTC
TRBV7-2	few	TRBD1	TRBJ2-1	CASSRDRDNEQFF	TGTGCCAGCAGCCGGGACAGGGACAATGAGCAGTTCTTC
TRBV6-1	many	TRBD2	TRBJ2-3	CASSESSGGTDTQYF	TGTGCCAGCAGTGAGTCTAGCGGGGGGACAGATACGCAGTATTTT